This is a list of T cell receptor beta chains from one sample in a study. TCRdb reprocessed the 5' RACE reads with MiXCR, giving one entry per CDR3 protein. The repertoire holds tens of thousands of distinct CDR3 sequences, with 25% to 35% as singletons. The specimen was tumor-infiltrating memory CD4+ T cells sorted from the breast tumor. These receptors all come from a female donor with breast cancer. CDR3s include the opening cysteine and the closing phenylalanine or tryptophan. D genes are given only for firm matches. Rows give clone size only sometimes, using once, few, many, or a class for an expanded clone.

cdr3_aa cdr3_nt v_call clone_size cdr3_length j_call d_call
CASSLHRGYYGYTF TGTGCCAGCAGTTTACACAGGGGATACTATGGCTACACCTTC TRBV27 - 14 TRBJ1-2 TRBD1
CASSLLAGLGQPQHF TGTGCCAGCAGCTTATTAGCAGGGTTAGGTCAGCCCCAGCATTTT TRBV7-2 few 15 TRBJ1-5 -
CASSQPSGFGGYTF TGCGCCAGCAGCCAGCCCTCAGGGTTCGGCGGCTACACCTTC TRBV4-3 - 14 TRBJ1-2 -
CASSPQYGGGNEQFF TGTGCCAGCAGCCCGCAATATGGGGGTGGCAATGAGCAGTTCTTC TRBV3-1 few 15 TRBJ2-1 -
CASSLSAEYNEQFF TGCGCCAGCAGCTTGAGTGCGGAATACAATGAGCAGTTCTTC TRBV5-1 few 14 TRBJ2-1 -
CASSDPQGGETQYF TGCGCCAGCAGCGATCCTCAGGGTGGGGAGACCCAGTACTTC TRBV5-1 - 14 TRBJ2-5 -
CAWSVQGRANYGYTF TGTGCCTGGAGTGTACAGGGGAGGGCTAACTATGGCTACACCTTC TRBV30 - 15 TRBJ1-2 TRBD1
CAISESKGAVTEAFF TGTGCCATCAGTGAGTCGAAGGGGGCAGTAACTGAAGCTTTCTTT TRBV10-3 - 15 TRBJ1-1 TRBD1
CASSLEGARGYTF TGTGCCAGCAGCTTAGAGGGGGCGCGTGGCTACACCTTC TRBV7-2 - 13 TRBJ1-2 TRBD1
CASKMDRAGNQPQHF TGTGCCAGCAAGATGGACAGGGCTGGCAATCAGCCCCAGCATTTT TRBV6-1 - 15 TRBJ1-5 TRBD1
CASTPTGANYNEQFF TGCGCCAGCACCCCGACGGGAGCAAACTACAATGAGCAGTTCTTC TRBV5-1 - 15 TRBJ2-1 -
CASTDGGLKHNEQFF TGTGCCAGCACCGATGGGGGGCTAAAACACAATGAGCAGTTCTTC TRBV12-3/TRBV12-4 - 15 TRBJ2-1 -
CASSAWDRQETQYF TGTGCCAGCAGCGCCTGGGACAGACAAGAGACCCAGTACTTC TRBV7-9 - 14 TRBJ2-5 TRBD1
CSAEGASGSYWNTGELFF TGCAGTGCCGAAGGGGCTAGCGGGAGTTATTGGAACACCGGGGAGCTGTTTTTT TRBV20-1 few 18 TRBJ2-2 TRBD2
CSAPGQGGNGGRTEAFF TGCAGTGCCCCTGGCCAGGGAGGGAACGGCGGAAGAACTGAAGCTTTCTTT TRBV20-1 once 17 TRBJ1-1 -
CASSSEGGGAFF TGTGCCAGCAGCTCGGAAGGCGGTGGGGCTTTCTTT TRBV11-2 few 12 TRBJ1-1 -
CASSPGLLNYGYTF TGTGCCAGCAGCCCCGGACTGCTGAACTATGGCTACACCTTC TRBV7-3 - 14 TRBJ1-2 -
CASSLGQGHTEAFF TGCGCCAGCAGCTTGGGGCAGGGACACACTGAAGCTTTCTTT TRBV5-1 few 14 TRBJ1-1 -
CASSFLGVDTQYF TGTGCCAGCAGCTTTCTAGGGGTAGATACGCAGTATTTT TRBV7-9 - 13 TRBJ2-3 -
CASRSTGENSPLHF TGTGCCAGCAGAAGTACAGGGGAGAATTCACCCCTCCACTTT TRBV6-6 few 14 TRBJ1-6 TRBD1
CASSEGTGTRGGELFF TGTGCCAGCAGCGAAGGTACAGGGACCCGAGGAGGGGAGCTGTTTTTT TRBV4-2 few 16 TRBJ2-2 -
CASSDRGENSPLHF TGCGCCAGCAGTGACAGGGGCGAGAATTCACCCCTCCACTTT TRBV10-1 - 14 TRBJ1-6 -
CASSLYRDRGANVLTF TGTGCCAGCAGTCTGTACAGGGACCGAGGGGCCAACGTCCTGACTTTC TRBV27 few 16 TRBJ2-6 -
CASQGRGTGELFF TGTGCCAGTCAGGGGCGGGGCACCGGGGAGCTGTTTTTT TRBV6-6 few 13 TRBJ2-2 -
CASSLLARDNTEAFF TGCGCCAGCAGCTTATTGGCCAGAGACAACACTGAAGCTTTCTTT TRBV5-1 - 15 TRBJ1-1 -
CASSLGGDRNEKLFF TGTGCCAGCAGCTTAGGCGGGGATCGTAATGAAAAACTGTTTTTT TRBV7-9 - 15 TRBJ1-4 -
CASRDAGANVLTF TGCGCCAGCAGGGATGCTGGGGCCAACGTCCTGACTTTC TRBV5-1 few 13 TRBJ2-6 -
CASSLRVGLAGNIREQYF TGTGCCAGCAGCTTAAGAGTGGGACTAGCGGGAAATATCCGCGAGCAGTACTTC TRBV7-2 few 18 TRBJ2-7 TRBD2
CASSLARTDSNTEAFF TGCGCCAGCAGCTTGGCTAGGACAGACTCGAACACTGAAGCTTTCTTT TRBV5-1 - 16 TRBJ1-1 -
CASGYRGHGYTF TGTGCCAGCGGATACAGGGGGCATGGCTACACCTTC TRBV21-1 few 12 TRBJ1-2 -
CASSLGSTAITDTQYF TGCGCCAGCAGCTTGGGATCGACAGCAATCACAGATACGCAGTATTTT TRBV5-1 few 16 TRBJ2-3 -
CASSLRSGDIAFF TGCGCCAGCAGCTTACGTTCAGGGGATATAGCTTTCTTT TRBV5-1 few 13 TRBJ1-1 -
CASSQKAGSSYNEQFF TGCGCCAGCAGCCAGAAAGCGGGTAGCTCCTACAATGAGCAGTTCTTC TRBV4-1 - 16 TRBJ2-1 -
CASTIQTSGSGNNEQFF TGTGCCAGCACTATCCAAACTAGCGGGAGTGGAAACAATGAGCAGTTCTTC TRBV6-2/TRBV6-3 - 17 TRBJ2-1 TRBD2
CASSVVVQGTQYF TGCGCCAGCAGCGTGGTAGTCCAAGGGACCCAGTACTTC TRBV5-1 - 13 TRBJ2-5 -
CATSEEGSTDTQYF TGTGCCACCAGTGAAGAGGGGAGCACAGATACGCAGTATTTT TRBV24-1 - 14 TRBJ2-3 -
CASSPADGYTF TGTGCCAGCAGCCCCGCCGATGGCTACACCTTC TRBV7-9 once 11 TRBJ1-2 -
CASRVVRGPFYEQYF TGTGCCAGCAGGGTCGTGAGGGGCCCTTTCTACGAGCAGTACTTC TRBV6-1 few 15 TRBJ2-7 -
CASSSGTDYNEQFF TGCGCCAGCAGCTCCGGGACAGATTACAATGAGCAGTTCTTC TRBV5-1 - 14 TRBJ2-1 TRBD1
CASKTANSPLHF TGTGCCAGCAAGACAGCGAATTCACCCCTCCACTTT TRBV7-2 few 12 TRBJ1-6 -
CASSLDGSYTGELFF TGCGCCAGCAGCTTGGATGGGTCCTACACCGGGGAGCTGTTTTTT TRBV5-1 few 15 TRBJ2-2 -